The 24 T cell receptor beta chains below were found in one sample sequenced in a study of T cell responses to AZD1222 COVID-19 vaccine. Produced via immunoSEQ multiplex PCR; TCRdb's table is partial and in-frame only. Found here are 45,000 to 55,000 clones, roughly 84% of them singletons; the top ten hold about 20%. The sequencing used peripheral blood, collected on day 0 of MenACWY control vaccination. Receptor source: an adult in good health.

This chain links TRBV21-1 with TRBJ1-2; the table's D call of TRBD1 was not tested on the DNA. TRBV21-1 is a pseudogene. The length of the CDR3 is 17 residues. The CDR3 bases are TGTGCCAGCAGCAAAGGGGTACCCCGGGACAGGGGGAGTAGCTACACCTTC. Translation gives CASSKGVPRDRGSSYTF.

CDR3 in amino acids: CASSVGGRWNTEAFF. The CDR3 coding sequence is TGTGCCAGCAGCGTAGGGGGACGCTGGAACACTGAAGCTTTCTTT. This chain connects TRBV9 to TRBJ1-1; possible D gene TRBD1, 5 bases. The CDR3 contains 15 residues. Trimming took 0 bases from V and 1 from J, leaving 10 bases between them. Germline CDR1 SGDLS, CDR2 YYNGEE.

Here the CDR3 reads CASSEVIAGAGEQYV. The CDR3 nucleotides read TGTGCCAGCAGTGAAGTAATAGCGGGGGCTGGCGAGCAGTACGTC. V usage is TRBV6-1 and J usage is TRBJ2-7; 9 bases align to TRBD2. CDR3 length equals 15 residues. Per germline, CDR1 MNHNS and CDR2 SASEGT. J was trimmed by 6 bases and V by 1 base; bases with no gene match: 7.

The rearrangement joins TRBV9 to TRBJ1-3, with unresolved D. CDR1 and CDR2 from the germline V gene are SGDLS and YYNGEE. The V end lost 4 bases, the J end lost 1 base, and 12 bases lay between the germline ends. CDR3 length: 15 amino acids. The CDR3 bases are TGTGCCAGCAGCCCGTCGCGGGCGTCTGGAAACACCATATATTTT. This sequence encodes CASSPSRASGNTIYF.

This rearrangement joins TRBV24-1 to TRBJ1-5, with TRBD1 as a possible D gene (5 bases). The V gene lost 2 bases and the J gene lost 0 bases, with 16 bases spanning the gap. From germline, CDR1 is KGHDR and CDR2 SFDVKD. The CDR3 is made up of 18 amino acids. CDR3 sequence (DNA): TGTGCCACCAGTGATTCCCGAGACAGCGGTAATAGCAATCAGCCCCAGCATTTT. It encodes CATSDSRDSGNSNQPQHF.

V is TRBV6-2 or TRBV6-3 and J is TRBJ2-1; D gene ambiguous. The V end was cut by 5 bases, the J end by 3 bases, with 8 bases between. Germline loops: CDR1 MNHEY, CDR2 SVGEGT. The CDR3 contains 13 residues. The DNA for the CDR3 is TGTGCCAGCAGTACCCTCTACTACAATGAGCAGTTCTTC. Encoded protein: CASSTLYYNEQFF.

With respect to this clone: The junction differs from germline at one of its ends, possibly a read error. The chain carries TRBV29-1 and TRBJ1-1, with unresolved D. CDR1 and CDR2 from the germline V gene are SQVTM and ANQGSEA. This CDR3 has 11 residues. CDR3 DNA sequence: TGCAGCGTTGCTGGGAACTCTGAAGCTTTCTTT. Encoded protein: CSVAGNSEAFF. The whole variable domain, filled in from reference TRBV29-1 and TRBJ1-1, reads SAVISQKPSRDICQRGTSLTIQCQVDSQVTMMFWYRQQPGQSLTLIATANQGSEATYESGFVIDKFPISRPNLTFSTLTVSNMSPEDSSIYLCSVAGNSEAFFGQGTRLTVV.

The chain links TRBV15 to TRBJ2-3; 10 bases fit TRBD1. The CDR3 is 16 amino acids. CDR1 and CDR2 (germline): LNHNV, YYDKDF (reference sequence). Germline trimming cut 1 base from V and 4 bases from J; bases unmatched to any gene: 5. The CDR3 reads CATSRVPDRGPDTQYF. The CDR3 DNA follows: TGTGCCACCAGCAGAGTACCCGACAGGGGGCCAGATACGCAGTATTTT.

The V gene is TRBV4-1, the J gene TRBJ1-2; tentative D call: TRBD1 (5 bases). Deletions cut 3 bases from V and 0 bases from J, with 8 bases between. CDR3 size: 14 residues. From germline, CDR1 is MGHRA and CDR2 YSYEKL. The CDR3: CASSQGPANYGYTF. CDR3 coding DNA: TGCGCCAGCAGCCAGGGGCCAGCTAACTATGGCTACACCTTC.

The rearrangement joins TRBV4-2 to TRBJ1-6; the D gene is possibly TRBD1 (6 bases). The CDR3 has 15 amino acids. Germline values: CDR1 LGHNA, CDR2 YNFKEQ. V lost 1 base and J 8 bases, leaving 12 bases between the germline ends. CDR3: CASSQVPRGDSPLHF. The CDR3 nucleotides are TGTGCCAGCAGCCAAGTACCCAGGGGAGATTCACCCCTCCACTTT.

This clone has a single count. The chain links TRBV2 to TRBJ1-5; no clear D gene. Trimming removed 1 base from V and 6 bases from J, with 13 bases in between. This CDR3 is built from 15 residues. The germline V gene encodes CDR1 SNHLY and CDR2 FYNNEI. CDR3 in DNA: TGTGCCAGCAGTGAAGGGCAGCTAAAAGTTCAGCCCCAGCATTTT. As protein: CASSEGQLKVQPQHF.

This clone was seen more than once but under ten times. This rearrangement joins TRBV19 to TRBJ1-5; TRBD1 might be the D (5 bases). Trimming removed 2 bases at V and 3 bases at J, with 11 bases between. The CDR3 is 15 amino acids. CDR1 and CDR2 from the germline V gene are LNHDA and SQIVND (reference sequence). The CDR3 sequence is CASSITGHPNQPQHF. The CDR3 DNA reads TGTGCCAGTAGTATAACGGGGCACCCCAATCAGCCCCAGCATTTT.

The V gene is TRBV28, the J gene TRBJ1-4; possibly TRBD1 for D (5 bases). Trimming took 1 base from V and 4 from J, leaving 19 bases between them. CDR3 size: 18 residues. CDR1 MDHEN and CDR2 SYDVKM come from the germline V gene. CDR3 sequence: CASSLSRAGTEINEKLFF. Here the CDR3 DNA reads TGTGCCAGCAGTTTATCCCGGGCCGGGACGGAGATTAATGAAAAACTGTTTTTT. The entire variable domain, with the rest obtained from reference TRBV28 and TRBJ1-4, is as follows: DVKVTQSSRYLVKRTGEKVFLECVQDMDHENMFWYRQDPGLGLRLIYFSYDVKMKEKGDIPEGYSVSREKKERFSLILESASTNQTSMYLCASSLSRAGTEINEKLFFGSGTQLSVL.

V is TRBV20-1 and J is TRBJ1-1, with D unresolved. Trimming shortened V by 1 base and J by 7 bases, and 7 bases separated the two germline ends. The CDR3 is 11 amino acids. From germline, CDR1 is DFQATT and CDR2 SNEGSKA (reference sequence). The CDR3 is CSARGPVEAFF. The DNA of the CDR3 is TGCAGTGCTAGAGGGCCAGTTGAAGCTTTCTTT.

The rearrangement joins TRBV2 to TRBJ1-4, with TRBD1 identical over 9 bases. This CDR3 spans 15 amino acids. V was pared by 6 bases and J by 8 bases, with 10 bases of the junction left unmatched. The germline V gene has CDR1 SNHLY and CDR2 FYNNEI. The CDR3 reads CASRPPGQGNEKLFF. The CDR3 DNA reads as TGTGCCAGCAGGCCCCCGGGACAGGGTAACGAAAAACTGTTTTTT.

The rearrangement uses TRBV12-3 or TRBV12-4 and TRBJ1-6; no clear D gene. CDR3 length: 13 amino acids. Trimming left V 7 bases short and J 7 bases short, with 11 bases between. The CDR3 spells CASTKLGNSPLHF. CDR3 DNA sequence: TGTGCCAGCACTAAACTGGGGAATTCACCCCTCCACTTT.

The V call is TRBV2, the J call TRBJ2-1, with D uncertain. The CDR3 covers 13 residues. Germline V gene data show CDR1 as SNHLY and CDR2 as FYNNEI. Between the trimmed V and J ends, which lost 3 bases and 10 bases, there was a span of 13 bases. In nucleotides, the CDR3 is TGTGCCAGCAGTGACATTCCGGAGAGGGAGCAGTTCTTC. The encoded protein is CASSDIPEREQFF.

The chain's CDR3 is CAWSVYGTGVHGELFF. Here the CDR3 DNA reads TGTGCCTGGAGTGTTTATGGGACAGGTGTACACGGGGAGCTGTTTTTT. The rearrangement links TRBV30 to TRBJ2-2, with TRBD1 matching over 8 bases. Germline V gene data show CDR1 as GTSNPN and CDR2 as SVGIG (reference sequence). This CDR3 region has 16 residues. V shed 0 bases, J shed 7 bases, and the junction held 10 bases outside the gene matches. The complete variable domain, with remaining parts taken from reference TRBV30 and TRBJ2-2, reads SQTIHQWPATLVQPVGSPLSLECTVEGTSNPNLYWYRQAAGRGLQLLFYSVGIGQISSEVPQNLSASRPQDRQFILSSKKLLLSDSGFYLCAWSVYGTGVHGELFFGEGSRLTVL.

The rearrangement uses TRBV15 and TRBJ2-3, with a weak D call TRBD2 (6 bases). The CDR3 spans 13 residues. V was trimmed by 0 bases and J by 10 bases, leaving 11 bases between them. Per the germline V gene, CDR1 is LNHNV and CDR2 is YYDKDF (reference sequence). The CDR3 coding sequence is TGTGCCACCAGCAGAGATAAAGAGCGGGCGCAGTATTTT. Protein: CATSRDKERAQYF. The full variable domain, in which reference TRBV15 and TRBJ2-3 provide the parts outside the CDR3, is DAMVIQNPRYQVTQFGKPVTLSCSQTLNHNVMYWYQQKSSQAPKLLFHYYDKDFNNEADTPDNFQSRRPNTSFCFLDIRSPGLGDTAMYLCATSRDKERAQYFGPGTRLTVL.

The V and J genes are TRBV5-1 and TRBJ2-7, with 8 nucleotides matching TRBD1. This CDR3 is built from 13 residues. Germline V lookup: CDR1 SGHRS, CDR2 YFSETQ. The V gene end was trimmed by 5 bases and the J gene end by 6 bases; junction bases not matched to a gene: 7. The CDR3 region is CASSLTGDGEQYV. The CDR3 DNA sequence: TGCGCCAGCAGTCTGACAGGGGATGGCGAGCAGTACGTC.

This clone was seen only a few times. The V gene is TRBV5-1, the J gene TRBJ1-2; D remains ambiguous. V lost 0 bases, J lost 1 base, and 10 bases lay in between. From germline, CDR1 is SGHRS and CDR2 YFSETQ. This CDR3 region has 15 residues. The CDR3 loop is CASSLDPNFNYGYTF. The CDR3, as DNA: TGCGCCAGCAGCTTGGATCCCAACTTTAACTATGGCTACACCTTC.

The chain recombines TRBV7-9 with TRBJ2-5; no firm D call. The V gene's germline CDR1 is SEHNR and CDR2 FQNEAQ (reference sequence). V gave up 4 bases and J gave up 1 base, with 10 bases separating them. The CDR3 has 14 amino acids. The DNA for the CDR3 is TGTGCCAGCAGCTATGGGCTGGCCCAAGAGACCCAGTACTTC. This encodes CASSYGLAQETQYF.

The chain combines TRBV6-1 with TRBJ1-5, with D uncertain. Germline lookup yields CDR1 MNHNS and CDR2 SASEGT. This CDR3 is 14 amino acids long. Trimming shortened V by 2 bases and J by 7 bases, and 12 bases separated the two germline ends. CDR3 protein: CASSEWVGAQPQHF. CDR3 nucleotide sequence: TGTGCCAGCAGTGAATGGGTGGGCGCCCAGCCCCAGCATTTT.

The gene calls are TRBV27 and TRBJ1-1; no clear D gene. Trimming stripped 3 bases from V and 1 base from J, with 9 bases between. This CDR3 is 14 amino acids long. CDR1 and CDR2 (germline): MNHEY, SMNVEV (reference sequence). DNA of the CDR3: TGTGCCAGCAGTTTGTGGGGTACGAACACTGAAGCTTTCTTT. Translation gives CASSLWGTNTEAFF.